This T cell receptor (beta chain) was captured by sequencing in a study of T cells in Graves' hyperthyroidism and ophthalmopathy. Turning to the study itself: Before any treatment, at initial diagnosis, peripheral blood was collected.

Amplified TCR beta CDR3 regions came from RNA transcripts. With the HTBI primer set, the TCR CDR3 went through a first round of RT-PCR. TCRdb independently ran MiXCR on the multiplex PCR reads; one entry per CDR3 protein. The sample holds roughly 400,000 distinct CDR3 sequences, around 25% seen once. The sample holds many counts of this clonotype. Sequenced material: blood. This TCR was recovered from a man aged 45-60 years with Graves' hyperthyroidism.

The DNA of the CDR3 is TGTGCCAGCAAAGCTAGCGGCATAATTTACAATGAGCAGTTCTTC. This codes for CASKASGIIYNEQFF. V usage is TRBV2 and J usage is TRBJ2-1; TRBD2 matches 7 bases. The CDR3 sequence is 15 residues long. Germline CDR1 and CDR2: SNHLY and FYNNEI. The V and J ends lost 7 bases and 4 bases, in that order; junction bases with no gene match: 10.